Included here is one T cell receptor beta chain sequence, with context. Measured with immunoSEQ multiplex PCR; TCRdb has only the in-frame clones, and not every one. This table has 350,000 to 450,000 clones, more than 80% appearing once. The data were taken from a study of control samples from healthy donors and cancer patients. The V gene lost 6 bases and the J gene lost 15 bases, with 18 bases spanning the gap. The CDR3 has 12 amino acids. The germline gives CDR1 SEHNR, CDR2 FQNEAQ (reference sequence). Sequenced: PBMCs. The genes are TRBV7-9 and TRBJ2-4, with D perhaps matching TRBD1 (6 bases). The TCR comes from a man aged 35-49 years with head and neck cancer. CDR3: CASSPSQGYGYF. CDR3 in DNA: TGTGCCAGCAGTCCCAGTCAGGGGTATGGGTACTTC.